The next 29 T cell receptor beta chains were all read from a single sample in a study of blood T cell repertoires in COVID-19 (dated by TCRdb to the early 2020s). Library generation was performed with the immunoSEQ multiplex PCR assay. The immuneACCESS repertoire file appears here via TCRdb, limited to in-frame rearrangements. These files lack a portion of the clones; in checked studies, under half of the deficit traces to unresolved V genes, and the cause of the others is not known. The sample yields about 100,000 clones; around 86% were counted once. 2.7% of the sample rests with the top ten. The sequencing input was PBMCs or T cells enriched from blood (not recorded which). These receptors were collected from a woman in her forties or fifties who had recovered from COVID-19.

The chain uses TRBV6-5 and TRBJ2-7; 7 bases line up with TRBD1. Per the germline V gene, CDR1 is MNHEY and CDR2 is SVGAGI. The CDR3 runs to 12 residues. J was trimmed by 4 bases and V by 6 bases; bases with no gene match: 3. CDR3 residues: CASRGQLYEQYF. The CDR3 DNA is TGTGCCAGCAGGGGACAGTTATACGAGCAGTACTTC.

The rearrangement joins TRBV27 to TRBJ1-2; 7 positions agree with TRBD1. The trim removed 5 bases at V and 3 bases at J, leaving 9 bases unmatched. Germline CDR1 reads MNHEY; CDR2 reads SMNVEV (reference sequence). The CDR3 totals 15 residues. DNA for the CDR3: TGTGCCAGCAGTCCTCAATCCGGGACAGACTATGGCTACACCTTC. The encoded protein is CASSPQSGTDYGYTF.

The CDR3 loop is CASSPRTSGGANTQYF. The DNA for the CDR3 is TGTGCCAGCAGCCCGCGGACTAGCGGGGGCGCGAATACGCAGTATTTT. The genes are TRBV7-2 and TRBJ2-3, with 13 bases fitting TRBD2. The J segment lost 7 bases and the V segment lost 5 bases, leaving 9 bases of the junction unmatched. This CDR3 comprises 16 residues. Germline V gene lookup returns CDR1 SGHTA and CDR2 FQGNSA.

This clone was seen a single time. The chain combines TRBV5-1 with TRBJ1-6, with D uncertain. Trimming removed 0 bases from V and 0 bases from J, with 10 bases in between. Germline loops: CDR1 SGHRS, CDR2 YFSETQ. This CDR3 is built from 17 residues. CDR3 residues: CASSLAERSSYNSPLHF. The CDR3 DNA reads TGCGCCAGCAGCTTGGCCGAGCGAAGCTCCTATAATTCACCCCTCCACTTT.

The J gene is TRBJ1-2, the V gene TRBV19; TRBD1 matches at 10 bases. Per germline, CDR1 LNHDA and CDR2 SQIVND (reference sequence). This CDR3 comprises 17 residues. J lost 8 bases, V lost 7 bases, and 19 bases had no gene match. CDR3: CASNIEWVRDRGQGYTF. The CDR3 DNA is TGTGCCAGTAACATCGAATGGGTCCGGGACAGGGGACAAGGCTACACCTTC.

The V gene is TRBV5-1, the J gene TRBJ2-3, with 11 nucleotides matching TRBD2. The CDR3 runs 17 residues. The J segment lost 0 bases and the V segment lost 0 bases, leaving 3 bases of the junction unmatched. The germline V gene has CDR1 SGHRS and CDR2 YFSETQ. The CDR3 DNA sequence: TGCGCCAGCAGCTTGGGACTAGCGGGAACTAGCACAGATACGCAGTATTTT. It encodes CASSLGLAGTSTDTQYF.

V is TRBV30 and J is TRBJ2-3; 10 bases align to TRBD2. The CDR3 totals 13 residues. The V segment lost 7 bases and the J segment 11 bases; nucleotides outside the gene matches: 12. Germline values: CDR1 GTSNPN, CDR2 SVGIG (reference sequence). CDR3 in DNA: TGTGCCTTGTCTAGCGGGAGTTCGCTGTTGCAGTATTTT. Protein product: CALSSGSSLLQYF.

This chain connects TRBV3-1 (or the pseudogene TRBV3-2) to TRBJ2-3; D uncertain. V gave up 0 bases and J gave up 9 bases, with 10 bases separating them. This CDR3 comprises 13 residues. CDR1 is LGHDT and CDR2 is YNNKEL in the germline V gene (reference sequence). CDR3 coding DNA: TGTGCCAGCAGCCAAGATCTGCACTGGACGCAGTATTTT. Translating gives CASSQDLHWTQYF.

J is TRBJ2-1 and V is TRBV2; D is perhaps TRBD2 (6 bases). The CDR3 length is 14 residues. V lost 8 bases and J lost 7, with 18 bases in between. Germline V gives CDR1 SNHLY, CDR2 FYNNEI. The chain's CDR3 is CASVFGGALNEQFF. CDR3 coding DNA: TGTGCCAGCGTTTTCGGCGGGGCCCTTAATGAGCAGTTCTTC. The whole variable domain, remainder taken from reference TRBV2 and TRBJ2-1, is EPEVTQTPSHQVTQMGQEVILRCVPISNHLYFYWYRQILGQKVEFLVSFYNNEISEKSEIFDDQFSVERPDGSNFTLKIRSTKLEDSAMYFCASVFGGALNEQFFGPGTRLTVL.

The genes are TRBV7-6 and TRBJ1-3; D gene unclear. V lost 0 bases and J lost 0, with 15 bases in between. The CDR3 consists of 18 residues. CDR1 and CDR2 from the germline V gene are SGHVS and FNYEAQ. The CDR3 coding sequence is TGTGCCAGCAGCTTAGCGTATTGGCAGTACAGCTCTGGAAACACCATATATTTT. Amino acids: CASSLAYWQYSSGNTIYF.

This rearrangement joins TRBV3-1 (or the pseudogene TRBV3-2) to TRBJ2-6; TRBD1 might be the D (5 bases). There are 17 residues in the CDR3. CDR1 is LGHDT and CDR2 is YNNKEL in the germline V gene (reference sequence). Trimming removed 4 bases from V and 0 bases from J, with 13 bases in between. The CDR3 loop reads CASSPGQLNSGANVLTF. CDR3 DNA: TGTGCCAGCAGCCCAGGACAACTGAACTCTGGGGCCAACGTCCTGACTTTC.

This clone was picked up a small number of times. This sequence joins TRBV28 and TRBJ1-6; D unclear. From germline, CDR1 is MDHEN and CDR2 SYDVKM. V gave up 5 bases and J gave up 4 bases, with 6 bases separating them. The CDR3 is 13 residues long. The CDR3 reads CASSREYNSPLHF. The CDR3 DNA follows: TGTGCCAGCAGTCGGGAATATAATTCACCCCTCCACTTT.

This clone was picked up one time. The chain joins TRBV28 to TRBJ1-5; 8 bases fit TRBD1. Germline loops: CDR1 MDHEN, CDR2 SYDVKM. The CDR3 contains 15 residues. Losses at the gene ends were 3 bases for V and 2 bases for J; bases not matched to a gene: 3. The CDR3 sequence is CASSFRGQGNQPQHF. The CDR3 DNA is TGTGCCAGCAGTTTCAGGGGGCAAGGCAATCAGCCCCAGCATTTT.

This chain uses TRBV13 with TRBJ1-2; 7 positions match TRBD1. Germline CDR1 PRHDT, CDR2 FYEKMQ (reference sequence). CDR3 length: 17 residues. The ends lost 2 bases at V and 4 bases at J; junction bases unmatched: 13. CDR3 nucleotide sequence: TGTGCCAGCAGCTTACGAGAACAAGGGGGCGTACGCTATGGCTACACCTTC. Translated: CASSLREQGGVRYGYTF.

The chain carries TRBV2 and TRBJ1-2, with TRBD1 identical over 9 bases. V was clipped by 4 bases and J by 2 bases; unmatched bases: 8. This CDR3 is 16 amino acids long. Germline loops: CDR1 SNHLY, CDR2 FYNNEI. Written as DNA, the CDR3 is TGTGCCAGCAGTGTGGACAGGGGAGTGGTGAACTATGGCTACACCTTC. Protein sequence: CASSVDRGVVNYGYTF.

The chain recombines TRBV11-1 with TRBJ2-7, with 8 bases that match TRBD2. This CDR3 is built from 14 residues. The germline gives CDR1 SGHAT, CDR2 FQDESV (reference sequence). J lost 2 bases, V lost 5 bases, and 5 bases had no gene match. The CDR3 DNA sequence: TGTGCCAGCAGCCGGGCGGGGGGCGCCTACGAGCAGTACTTC. This encodes CASSRAGGAYEQYF.

This clone has only one observation. V and J are TRBV25-1 and TRBJ1-3, with 8 bases fitting TRBD1. The CDR3 length is 16 residues. Germline CDR1 reads MGHDK; CDR2 reads SYGVNS. V lost 4 bases, J lost 4 bases, and 9 bases stayed unmatched. The CDR3, as DNA: TGTGCCAGCAGTGTCTTCGGACAGGGCGTAGGAAACACCATATATTTT. Protein: CASSVFGQGVGNTIYF.

This clone was found once. The chain links TRBV3-1 (or the pseudogene TRBV3-2) to TRBJ1-3, with D possibly being TRBD1 (6 bases). The V end was cut by 3 bases, the J end by 0 bases, with 9 bases between. This CDR3 region has 15 residues. The germline V gene encodes CDR1 LGHDT and CDR2 YNNKEL (reference sequence). The chain's CDR3 is CASSHLTGSGNTIYF. The CDR3, as DNA: TGTGCCAGCAGCCACCTGACAGGCTCTGGAAACACCATATATTTT.

J is TRBJ2-3 and V is TRBV28, with D maybe TRBD2 (5 bases). Per the germline V gene, CDR1 is MDHEN and CDR2 is SYDVKM. This CDR3 is built from 15 residues. Trimming removed 8 bases at V and 2 bases at J, with 17 bases between. CDR3 nucleotide sequence: TGTGCCAGCGTAGACATCGGGGAAACCACAGATACGCAGTATTTT. It specifies CASVDIGETTDTQYF.

This chain uses TRBV5-6 with TRBJ1-2, with D maybe TRBD1 (5 bases). The CDR3 loop spans 14 amino acids. Germline loops: CDR1 SGHDT, CDR2 YYEEEE. Trimming pared 2 bases from V and 6 bases from J, leaving 14 bases between. The chain's CDR3 is CASSFWGGEDGYTF. The DNA of the CDR3 is TGTGCCAGCAGCTTCTGGGGGGGTGAAGATGGCTACACCTTC.

The chain links TRBV4-2 to TRBJ1-2; 8 bases fit TRBD1. The CDR3 extends over 15 amino acids. Per germline, CDR1 LGHNA and CDR2 YNFKEQ. V lost 1 base, J lost 5 bases, and 6 bases stayed unmatched. The CDR3 nucleotides are TGTGCCAGCAGCCAAGCCCAGGGGGCGGCGTATGGCTACACCTTC. It translates to CASSQAQGAAYGYTF.

Remarks on this clone: The junction and the germline gene differ at one end; a read error may be behind it. J is TRBJ1-4 and V is TRBV3-1 (or the pseudogene TRBV3-2); TRBD1 matches at 9 bases. The CDR3 has 17 amino acids. Germline V gene lookup returns CDR1 LGHDT and CDR2 YNNKEL (reference sequence). The CDR3 is CASTQYRMGQGREKLFF. The CDR3, as DNA: TGTGCCAGCACCCAATACAGAATGGGACAGGGTAGGGAAAAACTGTTTTTT.

The sample holds a few counts of this clone. The chain uses TRBV2 and TRBJ1-2; D not resolved. CDR3 size: 14 residues. V was pared by 6 bases and J by 4 bases, with 15 bases between. The germline gives CDR1 SNHLY, CDR2 FYNNEI. CDR3 amino acids: CASSVPAEGYGYTF. The CDR3 nucleotides read TGTGCCAGCAGCGTCCCGGCAGAGGGCTATGGCTACACCTTC.

The CDR3 nucleotides read TGTGCCAGCAGCTTAGTAGTCCCCAATGAGCAGTTCTTC. It translates to CASSLVVPNEQFF. This rearrangement joins TRBV7-8 to TRBJ2-1; D is ambiguous. V was pared by 1 base and J by 6 bases, with 7 bases between. The CDR3 sequence is 13 residues long. In germline, CDR1 is SGHVS, CDR2 FQNEAQ.

This chain connects TRBV20-1 to TRBJ1-1; D remains ambiguous. V dropped 3 bases and J dropped 7 bases, with 12 bases sitting between them. CDR1 and CDR2 (germline): DFQATT, SNEGSKA (reference sequence). The CDR3 has 12 amino acids. CDR3 coding DNA: TGCAGTGCTAGTGCAGGAGGGATTGAAGCTTTCTTT. This translates into CSASAGGIEAFF.

For the CDR3, the DNA is TGTGCCAGCGCGCTCAAAGACAACTACGAGCAGTACTTC. As protein: CASALKDNYEQYF. The chain has TRBV6-1 and TRBJ2-7; the D is unclear. CDR3 size: 13 residues. V was cut by 8 bases and J by 3 bases, with 14 bases left in between. Germline V gene sequence: CDR1 MNHNS, CDR2 SASEGT.

The genes are TRBV11-2 and TRBJ2-1, with 8 bases fitting TRBD1. Germline V gene data show CDR1 as SGHAT and CDR2 as FQNNGV. This CDR3 region has 12 residues. With V trimmed by 2 bases and J by 13 bases, 4 bases remained unmatched. CDR3 sequence reads: CASSLTGTGQFF. The DNA of the CDR3 is TGTGCCAGCAGCTTAACCGGGACAGGTCAGTTCTTC. Drawing the rest from reference TRBV11-2 and TRBJ2-1, the complete variable domain is EAGVAQSPRYKIIEKRQSVAFWCNPISGHATLYWYQQILGQGPKLLIQFQNNGVVDDSQLPKDRFSAERLKGVDSTLKIQPAKLEDSAVYLCASSLTGTGQFFGPGTRLTVL.

DNA for the CDR3: TGTGCCAGCAGCCCCTCAGGAGATACGCAGTATTTT. Residues: CASSPSGDTQYF. The chain has TRBV12-3 or TRBV12-4 and TRBJ2-3; D gene unclear. V was cut by 6 bases and J by 5 bases, with 9 bases left in between. The CDR3 is made up of 12 amino acids.

The chain employs TRBV28 and TRBJ2-3; 11 positions agree with TRBD1. The V segment lost 5 bases and the J segment 1 base; nucleotides outside the gene matches: 5. The CDR3 runs 16 residues. Germline values: CDR1 MDHEN, CDR2 SYDVKM. CDR3: CASSKGQGVGTDTQYF. The CDR3 coding sequence is TGTGCCAGCAGTAAGGGACAGGGGGTGGGCACAGATACGCAGTATTTT.